This T cell receptor beta chain was observed in a study of a mutant IDH1 vaccine in newly diagnosed glioma (dated by TCRdb to 2020 to 2023). Concerning the study at large: Of the roughly 33 treated patients, around 60% were male and approximately 40% were female, and a mean age of roughly 37 years was recorded. Peripheral blood was drawn at six visits: V03 (baseline), V05, V07, V10, V12 and V13. For exploratory analyses, 25 treated patients had longitudinal TCRB deep sequencing done wherever samples were available. Before enrollment, patients had received standard therapy of radiotherapy alone, temozolomide alone, or radiochemotherapy with temozolomide; most received the combination.

As encoded in the germline V gene, CDR1 is KGHSH while CDR2 is LQKENI. The CDR3 covers 12 residues, taking in both the cysteine and the phenylalanine. The sequence is cut down to CDR3 DNA, 36 bases in frame from base 1. At the junction V is shortened by 6 bases and J by 8 bases, with 10 bases in between. Read against the paper, the sample's time point label means: baseline, week 1 (first vaccination visit). Interpreted using the paper, the treatment or condition label stands for: pre-vaccination baseline after standard-of-care therapy. Donors had newly diagnosed WHO grade 3 or 4 IDH1-mutant astrocytomas with loss of nuclear ATRX. The samples were drawn from NOA16, a multicentre, single-arm, open-label phase I trial in Germany that tested a mutant IDH1 peptide vaccine in humans for the first time. Visit V03 blood draws served as the baseline sample for immunogenicity testing. Genomic DNA for TCRB sequencing was extracted from EDTA blood using the DNeasy Blood and Tissue Kit.

What the research found in general, with its limitations: Immune responses induced by the vaccine were seen in approximately 93% of patients across multiple MHC alleles. The authors stated that sample limitations prevented analyses of patient blood samples from being reproduced. Pseudoprogression seemed to be unrelated to changes in the top peripheral T cell clonotypes found by TCRB sequencing. PBMC samples for TCRB deep sequencing were selected based on availability.

Remarks on this clone: Its antigen remains undetermined. No per-base quality is available; no much larger clone lies one base away.

Libraries were prepared through the immunoSEQ multiplex PCR assay. The hsTCRB Kit was used according to the manufacturer's protocol to amplify rearranged TCR beta chain sequences. Sequencing of TCRB libraries was carried out on an Illumina MiSeq. In the source study's methods: The proprietary platform of the kit vendor was used for demultiplexing, trimming and gene mapping. In TCRdb, the immuneACCESS table is reduced to in-frame sequences with V and J assigned. These tables do not hold every clone; where another copy was compared, an unresolved V gene accounts for under half, and the others remain unexplained. For V, J and clone size, that table is used; D and trimming come from the DNA. The sample yields 60,000 to 75,000 clones; 83% were counted once. In total, the top ten clones hold 4.6% of the sample.

This sequence originates from a woman younger than 35 with glioma. Some clones in this sample may be carry-over from other donors' samples. The V and J segments used are TRBV18 and TRBJ1-4, with the D segment identity uncertain. Sequencing used peripheral blood mononuclear cells (PBMCs), obtained from a glioma patient treated with radiotherapy, temozolomide or both. The nucleotide sequence is given as TGTGCCAGCTCCGAGGGAAGGGAAAAACTGTTTTTT. Its protein product is CASSEGREKLFF.